This TCR beta chain was captured by sequencing in a study of CXCR3-negative and CXCR3-positive naive CD8 T cells. As regards this clonotype: The target antigen is unknown.

In preparing the TRB cDNA libraries, 5' RACE with UMI labels was used. After re-calling the 5' RACE reads, TCRdb lists one entry per CDR3 protein, DNA absent. Here the sample table reports 20,000 to 30,000 distinct CDR3 sequences. Germline loops: CDR1 SEHNR, CDR2 FQNEAQ (reference sequence). This CDR3 comprises 15 residues. Points from the study as a whole: Naive cells positive for CXCR3 carried more hydrophobic TRB CDR3s than CXCR3-negative ones.

The chain employs TRBV7-9 and TRBJ2-4. The sample taken for sequencing was naive CXCR3- CD8+ T cells from blood. The subset here: CD45RO-CCR7+CD27+CD95- naive CD8+ T cells lacking CXCR3 (TNR3-). The TCR sequence derives from a human donor in good health. Some clones in this sample may be carry-over from other donors' samples. CDR3 sequence reads: CASSLALGVANIQYF. Supplemented by reference TRBV7-9 and TRBJ2-4, the full variable domain reads DTGVSQNPRHKITKRGQNVTFRCDPISEHNRLYWYRQTLGQGPEFLTYFQNEAQLEKSRLLSDRFSAERPKGSFSTLEIQRTEQGDSAMYLCASSLALGVANIQYFGAGTRLSVL.